The 17 T cell receptor beta chains below were found in one sample sequenced in a study of shared clonotypes between healthy human individuals. Data came from immunoSEQ multiplex PCR; TCRdb stores just in-frame clones and leaves some out. This table holds 1.4 million to 1.5 million clones, more than 95% found once. Sequenced: naive CD4+ T cells sorted from blood. Subset reported: CD45RA+ positively selected. Receptor source: a man aged 25-45 years in good health.

This sequence joins TRBV15 and TRBJ1-2, with no clear D. Germline CDR1 and CDR2: LNHNV and YYDKDF (reference sequence). V lost 0 bases to trimming and J lost 4 bases, with 9 bases between them. This CDR3 comprises 14 residues. CDR3 residues: CATSRDREIYGYTF. CDR3 nucleotides: TGTGCCACCAGCAGAGATAGGGAAATCTATGGCTACACCTTC.

The V and J genes are TRBV18 and TRBJ1-1, with TRBD1 as a possible D gene (6 bases). Germline CDR1 reads KGHSH; CDR2 reads LQKENI. CDR3 length: 14 residues. V was pared by 6 bases and J by 0 bases, with 11 bases between. The CDR3 region is CASSNQGLNTEAFF. The CDR3, as DNA: TGTGCCAGCTCTAACCAGGGGCTGAACACTGAAGCTTTCTTT.

The table lists this clone with a count of one. V gene TRBV11-2 combines with J gene TRBJ1-5, with D tentatively TRBD1 (5 bases). V gave up 5 bases and J gave up 6 bases, with 11 bases separating them. This CDR3 contains 13 residues. Germline V CDR1 and CDR2: SGHAT, FQNNGV. Written as DNA, the CDR3 is TGTGCCAGCAGCCCAACAGGTATTCAGCCCCAGCATTTT. Encoded protein: CASSPTGIQPQHF.

In nucleotides, the CDR3 is TGTGCCACCCAATCCCCCGGGACAGATACGCAGTATTTT. It is translated as CATQSPGTDTQYF. The V and J genes are TRBV6-5 and TRBJ2-3; D remains ambiguous. The CDR3 is made up of 13 amino acids. Germline V gives CDR1 MNHEY, CDR2 SVGAGI. V gave up 10 bases and J gave up 3 bases, with 14 bases separating them.

The rearrangement joins TRBV6-1 to TRBJ2-7; 10 bases map to TRBD2. V lost 6 bases to trimming and J lost 6 bases; unmatched junction nucleotides: 11. Per germline, CDR1 MNHNS and CDR2 SASEGT. The length of the CDR3 is 15 residues. CDR3 sequence (DNA): TGTGCCAGCAGCGTAACACTAGCGGGAAGGAGCGAGCAGTACTTC. Amino acids: CASSVTLAGRSEQYF.

The rearrangement links TRBV7-9 to TRBJ2-2; D remains unclear. Trimming removed 5 bases at V and 5 bases at J, with 21 bases between. The length of the CDR3 is 17 residues. Germline V gives CDR1 SEHNR, CDR2 FQNEAQ (reference sequence). CDR3 nucleotides: TGTGCCAGCAGCCCAGACCGATTCTCCTCTCAAACCGGGGAGCTGTTTTTT. Protein sequence: CASSPDRFSSQTGELFF.

The V gene is TRBV28, the J gene TRBJ2-3; TRBD1 or TRBD2 may be the D gene (6 bases each). V was trimmed by 5 bases and J by 8 bases, leaving 11 bases between them. The V gene's germline CDR1 is MDHEN and CDR2 SYDVKM. The CDR3 totals 12 residues. CDR3 DNA: TGTGCCAGCAGTCCGCCGGGGGCTACGCAGTATTTT. This sequence encodes CASSPPGATQYF.

The V gene is TRBV5-5, the J gene TRBJ1-3; D ambiguous. The germline gives CDR1 SGHKS, CDR2 YYEKEE (reference sequence). The CDR3 sequence is 14 residues long. The V end lost 1 base, the J end lost 0 bases, and 5 bases lay between the germline ends. CDR3 protein: CASSLILSGNTIYF. CDR3 nucleotides: TGTGCCAGCAGCTTGATCCTCTCTGGAAACACCATATATTTT.

Note on this clone: In the same sample, other DNA sequences code for this CDR3. The rearrangement uses TRBV5-1 and TRBJ2-3; D call uncertain. This CDR3 contains 14 residues. V was cut by 0 bases and J by 0 bases, with 5 bases left in between. Germline lookup yields CDR1 SGHRS and CDR2 YFSETQ. The CDR3 nucleotides are TGCGCCAGCAGCTTGGCCACGAGCACAGATACGCAGTATTTT. Amino acids: CASSLATSTDTQYF.

To note about this clone: A junction end diverges from the germline sequence, so it may reflect a read error. The V gene is TRBV5-5, the J gene TRBJ2-3, with D perhaps matching TRBD1 or TRBD2 (6 bases each). The CDR3 runs to 12 residues. Germline V gives CDR1 SGHKS, CDR2 YYEKEE (reference sequence). CDR3 in amino acids: CASSDRSNRGVF. The CDR3, as DNA: TGTGCCAGCAGTGACCGGTCAAATAGGGGGGTTTTT. The full variable domain, its missing parts supplied by reference TRBV5-5 and TRBJ2-3, is DAGVTQSPTHLIKTRGQQVTLRCSPISGHKSVSWYQQVLGQGPQFIFQYYEKEERGRGNFPDRFSARQFPNYSSELNVNALLLGDSALYLCASSDRSNRGVFGPGTRLTVL.

The chain carries TRBV11-2 and TRBJ2-3; 7 bases match TRBD1. The CDR3 is 15 amino acids. The V gene's germline CDR1 is SGHAT and CDR2 FQNNGV. Losses at the gene ends were 5 bases for V and 6 bases for J; bases not matched to a gene: 11. The CDR3 coding sequence is TGTGCCAGCAGCCCGGGTGACAGGGCTGGGGATACGCAGTATTTT. It is translated as CASSPGDRAGDTQYF.

The gene calls are TRBV27 and TRBJ1-1; D call uncertain. The CDR3 extends over 15 amino acids. Germline V gene sequence: CDR1 MNHEY, CDR2 SMNVEV (reference sequence). Trimming left V 2 bases short and J 6 bases short, with 16 bases between. CDR3 nucleotide sequence: TGTGCCAGCAGTTTAGACGGTCGGACTACCGCTGAAGCTTTCTTT. Translation gives CASSLDGRTTAEAFF.

The chain joins TRBV5-1 to TRBJ1-4; D is perhaps TRBD1 (6 bases). CDR1 and CDR2 (germline): SGHRS, YFSETQ. The CDR3 length is 15 residues. Trimming shortened V by 0 bases and J by 7 bases, and 13 bases separated the two germline ends. CDR3 loop: CASSLAAGEAEKLFF. CDR3 DNA sequence: TGCGCCAGCAGCTTGGCCGCAGGGGAAGCTGAAAAACTGTTTTTT.

This clone was seen only once. The chain is built from TRBV28 and TRBJ2-2, with 7 bases that match TRBD2. This CDR3 has 15 residues. CDR1 is MDHEN, CDR2 SYDVKM, per germline. The trim removed 3 bases at V and 3 bases at J, leaving 4 bases unmatched. The CDR3 here is CASSFSLADTGELFF. CDR3 in DNA: TGTGCCAGCAGTTTTAGTCTAGCGGACACCGGGGAGCTGTTTTTT.

The V and J genes are TRBV11-2 and TRBJ2-5; D is undetermined. The CDR3 has 16 residues. Germline values: CDR1 SGHAT, CDR2 FQNNGV. Trimming pared 2 bases from V and 1 base from J, leaving 14 bases between. In nucleotides, the CDR3 is TGTGCCAGCAGCTTATTTGGGCCAGTAGCCCAAGAGACCCAGTACTTC. Translation gives CASSLFGPVAQETQYF.

The chain links TRBV7-9 to TRBJ2-6; D ambiguous. Germline CDR1 SEHNR, CDR2 FQNEAQ (reference sequence). This CDR3 is 15 amino acids long. Trimming stripped 5 bases from V and 0 bases from J, with 8 bases between. The CDR3 DNA reads as TGTGCCAGCAGCCGGGCCAGCTCTGGGGCCAACGTCCTGACTTTC. As protein: CASSRASSGANVLTF.

The J gene is TRBJ2-3, the V gene TRBV5-1, with D possibly matching TRBD2 (5 bases). The CDR3 is made up of 14 amino acids. Deletions cut 6 bases from V and 6 bases from J, with 17 bases between. CDR1 is SGHRS, CDR2 YFSETQ, per germline. In nucleotides, the CDR3 is TGCGCCAGCACCCGGGCGGTGGGAGACGATACGCAGTATTTT. It specifies CASTRAVGDDTQYF.